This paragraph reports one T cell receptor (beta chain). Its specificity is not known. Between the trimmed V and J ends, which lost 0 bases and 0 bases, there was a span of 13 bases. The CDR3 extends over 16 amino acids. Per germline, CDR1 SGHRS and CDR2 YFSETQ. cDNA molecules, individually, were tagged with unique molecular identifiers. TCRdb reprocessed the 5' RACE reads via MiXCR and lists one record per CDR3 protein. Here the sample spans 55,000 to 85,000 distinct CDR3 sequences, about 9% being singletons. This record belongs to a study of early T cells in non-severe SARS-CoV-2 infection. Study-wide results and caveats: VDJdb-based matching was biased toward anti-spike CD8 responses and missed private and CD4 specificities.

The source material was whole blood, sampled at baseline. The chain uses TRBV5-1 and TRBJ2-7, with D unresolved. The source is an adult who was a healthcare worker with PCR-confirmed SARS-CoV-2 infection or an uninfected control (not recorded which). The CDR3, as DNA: TGCGCCAGCAGCTTGGAGTCGAGTTACACCTCCTACGAGCAGTACTTC. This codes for CASSLESSYTSYEQYF.